The sequence of this T cell receptor beta chain was determined in a study of blood T cell repertoires in COVID-19. Whole-study context: The samples span acute and convalescent COVID-19 from the United States, Italy and Spain. T cells, B-cell-depleted T cells, or PBMCs supplied cDNA or gDNA.

In the authors' workflow: Amplifying reference gene primers gave estimates of nucleated cell counts. Assay: immunoSEQ multiplex PCR; the TCRdb copy retains only in-frame clones and omits some. V and J calls and clone size are given by that table; D and trimming were obtained from the DNA. The sample has roughly 420,000 clones; approximately 88% are singletons. Clinical history as reported by participants underpinned cohort assignment. This TCR was sampled from a woman aged 30 to 39 with acute COVID-19. Sequences were obtained from PBMCs or T cells enriched from blood (not recorded which).

This CDR3 reads CASRQGPTNTGELFF. CDR3 coding DNA: TGTGCCAGCAGGCAGGGCCCTACGAACACCGGGGAGCTGTTTTTT. This chain links TRBV9 with TRBJ2-2, with a tentative D call TRBD1 (5 bases). The germline V gene has CDR1 SGDLS and CDR2 YYNGEE. The CDR3 runs to 15 residues. V gave up 5 bases and J gave up 0 bases, with 11 bases separating them.